The rows below give T cell receptor beta chains drawn from one sample of a study of blood T cell repertoires in COVID-19. Only in-frame clones appear in the TCRdb table, and some are missing; sequencing was by immunoSEQ multiplex PCR. In the table there are approximately 470,000 clones, around 87% of which are singletons. Sample: PBMCs or T cells enriched from blood (not recorded which). Receptors were obtained from a woman between 18 and 29 years old who had recovered from COVID-19. Both conserved end residues are part of each CDR3.

TRBV11-2 17 CASSLIYSHLSGNTIYF
TRBV3-1/TRBV3-2 15 CASSQLQGSTDTQYF
TRBV5-4 14 CASSLEGGAGELFF
TRBV7-9 13 CASNPRELDEQFF
TRBV5-6 15 CASSLGGQGTTEAFF
TRBV16 16 CASSQSRTGANEKLFF
TRBV29-1 13 CSVGTGVNYGYTF
TRBV6-5 12 CASTNSYTEAFF
TRBV7-2 15 CASSLGQWARDGYTF
TRBV7-6 17 CASSLEGVTRGANVLTF
TRBV28 15 CASSPPGLATGELFF
TRBV11-2 14 CASSSYGGYNEQFF
TRBV30 15 CAWSIDSFSGNTIYF
TRBV2 13 CASSEWQSETQYF
TRBV5-1 14 CASRPDSFNEKLFF
TRBV19 12 CASSSTGSPLHF
TRBV5-8 14 CASSPDRDNSPLHF
TRBV2 14 CASSDGNSYYGYTF
TRBV3-1/TRBV3-2 16 CASSSRPAGSPYEQYF
TRBV7-8 15 CASSYNRRSDTEAFF
TRBV23-1 16 CASSPTSGGKDQPQHF
TRBV11-2 15 CASSSSPLRGNEQFF
TRBV11-2 16 CASRRGAGGRQETQYF
TRBV27 14 CASSPGRFGSEAFF
TRBV6-5 13 CASIKGEGQPQHF
TRBV3-1/TRBV3-2 17 CASSQDLWDRGEPEAFF
TRBV28 14 CASSKGGSNQPQHF
TRBV11-2 16 CASSTRQGSVSTEAFF
TRBV3-1/TRBV3-2 15 CASSQVFGTGGEEYF
TRBV20-1 14 CSASLPGDDQPQHF
TRBV30 14 CAWARTGSNQPQHF
TRBV30 12 CAFGQGIYGQFF
TRBV6-5 13 CASSRTEVYGYTF
TRBV11-1 14 CASSLGGTNYGYTF
TRBV6-5 14 CASNIRTGDHEQYF
TRBV18 15 CASSPGRGGTDTQYF
TRBV27 14 CASSRGRTNTEAFF